This T cell receptor (beta chain) is from a study of T cells in Graves' hyperthyroidism and ophthalmopathy. Study-level results: The blood repertoire included most of the expanded thyroid clonotypes above 0.001.

The source of the PBMCs was around 10 ml of fresh peripheral blood. For this clonotype: Its antigen is unknown.

Researchers amplified the TCR beta CDR3 regions from RNA transcripts. HTBI primers were the set used in a first-round RT-PCR of the TCR CDR3. MiXCR, applied by TCRdb to the multiplex PCR reads, yields one record per CDR3 protein. In the table there are 490,000 or so distinct CDR3 sequences, about 20% of which are singletons. This clonotype was obtained from a woman aged 70-85 years with Graves' ophthalmopathy. The sample was blood.

The CDR3 reads CAFSSSGNTIYF. CDR3 bases: TGTGCCTTTAGTAGTTCTGGAAACACCATATATTTT. The V and J genes are TRBV30 and TRBJ1-3; D unclear. The CDR3 extends over 12 amino acids. The V gene lost 7 bases and the J gene lost 1 base, with 8 bases spanning the gap. Germline lookup yields CDR1 GTSNPN and CDR2 SVGIG (reference sequence).